Listed here are 30 T cell receptor beta chains from one sample, sequenced in a study of cytomegalovirus exposure and HLA in healthy donors. Both 60 Vbeta primers and 13 Jbeta primers went into the PCR. Assay used: immunoSEQ multiplex PCR; TCRdb lists only in-frame clones, some missing. The sample shows 210,000 or so clones, 70% to 90% of them seen only once. The specimen sequenced was PBMCs. These receptors originate from a human donor in good health.

The chain employs TRBV28 and TRBJ2-3; weak D call: TRBD1 (6 bases). The CDR3 is 14 amino acids. CDR1 is MDHEN and CDR2 is SYDVKM in the germline V gene. V lost 7 bases to trimming and J lost 0 bases, with 11 bases between them. CDR3 nucleotide sequence: TGTGCCAGCACCTTAGGACAGAGCACAGATACGCAGTATTTT. This encodes CASTLGQSTDTQYF.

V is TRBV28 and J is TRBJ1-5; D not resolved. Germline loops: CDR1 MDHEN, CDR2 SYDVKM. The CDR3 sequence is 13 residues long. V lost 5 bases and J lost 2, with 7 bases in between. The DNA of the CDR3 is TGTGCCAGCAGTAGTTCGGGCAATCAGCCCCAGCATTTT. As protein: CASSSSGNQPQHF.

The V call is TRBV7-3, the J call TRBJ2-1; a possible D gene is TRBD2 (5 bases). Trimming took 5 bases from V and 5 from J, leaving 16 bases between them. This CDR3 spans 15 amino acids. Germline V gene lookup returns CDR1 SGHTA and CDR2 FQGTGA. The CDR3 bases are TGTGCCAGCAGCGAGGGAACGACCGTGGACAATGAGCAGTTCTTC. Its translation: CASSEGTTVDNEQFF.

This clone showed up just a few times. V gene TRBV11-1 combines with J gene TRBJ1-1, with no clear D. Germline V gene lookup returns CDR1 SGHAT and CDR2 FQDESV (reference sequence). The CDR3 covers 16 residues. V gave up 2 bases and J gave up 1 base, with 14 bases separating them. The CDR3: CASSLQRVSPNTEAFF. The CDR3 DNA sequence: TGTGCCAGCAGCTTACAACGAGTTTCCCCGAACACTGAAGCTTTCTTT.

This clone is a singleton in its sample. The V and J genes are TRBV7-9 and TRBJ1-1; 9 nucleotides align to TRBD1. V lost 6 bases to trimming and J lost 6 bases; unmatched junction nucleotides: 2. Per germline, CDR1 SEHNR and CDR2 FQNEAQ (reference sequence). The CDR3 loop spans 12 amino acids. The CDR3 is CASRGDRAEAFF. In DNA form, the CDR3 reads TGTGCCAGCAGAGGGGACAGGGCTGAAGCTTTCTTT.

V and J are TRBV7-9 and TRBJ2-5; no reliable D call. V gave up 3 bases and J gave up 5 bases, with 10 bases separating them. There are 13 residues in the CDR3. Germline V gene data show CDR1 as SEHNR and CDR2 as FQNEAQ (reference sequence). This CDR3 reads CASSFTGWETQYF. As DNA, the CDR3 is TGTGCCAGCAGCTTTACCGGGTGGGAGACCCAGTACTTC.

A single count supports this clone. The rearrangement joins TRBV7-2 to TRBJ2-7, with 10 bases matching TRBD2. Germline CDR1 and CDR2: SGHTA and FQGNSA. The length of the CDR3 is 15 residues. V was clipped by 4 bases and J by 4 bases; unmatched bases: 7. Here the CDR3 DNA reads TGTGCCAGCAGCTCGCTAGCGGGAGTCGGGTACGAGCAGTACTTC. Protein product: CASSSLAGVGYEQYF.

This clone has just one count. The CDR3 region is CASSLRRVQETQYF. Written as DNA, the CDR3 is TGTGCCAGCAGCTTAAGGCGGGTCCAAGAGACCCAGTACTTC. The rearrangement uses TRBV7-2 and TRBJ2-5; possibly TRBD2 for D (5 bases). V dropped 2 bases and J dropped 1 base, with 8 bases sitting between them. Germline loops: CDR1 SGHTA, CDR2 FQGNSA. The CDR3 totals 14 residues.

The gene calls are TRBV2 and TRBJ2-7, with a possible D match to TRBD2 (5 bases). The CDR3 has 13 amino acids. Germline V lookup: CDR1 SNHLY, CDR2 FYNNEI. Between the trimmed V and J ends, which lost 7 bases and 4 bases, there was a span of 14 bases. CDR3 loop: CASTEARAYEQYF. In DNA, the CDR3 is TGTGCCAGCACCGAGGCGAGGGCTTACGAGCAGTACTTC.

The chain links TRBV7-3 to TRBJ1-1, with TRBD1 matching 9 bases. This CDR3 comprises 14 residues. CDR1 is SGHTA, CDR2 FQGTGA, per germline. V dropped 5 bases and J dropped 3; count of bases not matched to a gene: 4. CDR3 in amino acids: CASSPDRGYTEAFF. The CDR3 DNA is TGTGCCAGCAGCCCGGACAGGGGATACACTGAAGCTTTCTTT.

V gene TRBV4-2 combines with J gene TRBJ2-1, with TRBD2 matching over 10 bases. Looked up from germline, CDR1 is LGHNA and CDR2 is YNFKEQ. V was clipped by 0 bases and J by 9 bases; unmatched bases: 8. The CDR3 length is 16 residues. CDR3: CASSQDGSGRAGEQFF. The CDR3 DNA reads TGTGCCAGCAGCCAAGATGGGAGCGGGAGGGCCGGTGAGCAGTTCTTC.

CDR3 sequence: CASSWRQQGMRDTQYF. The CDR3 region has the DNA TGCGCCAGCAGCTGGAGGCAACAGGGTATGAGAGATACGCAGTATTTT. The genes are TRBV5-1 and TRBJ2-3; tentatively, D is TRBD1 (6 bases). With 3 bases removed from V and 5 bases from J, the gap between germline ends came to 19 bases. CDR3 size: 16 residues. The germline V gene encodes CDR1 SGHRS and CDR2 YFSETQ.

The J gene is TRBJ2-5, the V gene TRBV5-1; possible D gene TRBD1, 6 bases. The length of the CDR3 is 16 residues. Germline-derived CDR1 and CDR2 are SGHRS and YFSETQ. Trimming took 1 base from V and 3 from J, leaving 16 bases between them. CDR3 DNA sequence: TGCGCCAGCAGCTTGCCGCGCGGACAGACTAAAGAGACCCAGTACTTC. Translation: CASSLPRGQTKETQYF.

The gene calls are TRBV5-1 and TRBJ1-1; possible D gene TRBD1, 6 bases. The CDR3 runs 13 residues. Germline CDR1 reads SGHRS; CDR2 reads YFSETQ. The V and J ends lost 7 bases and 5 bases respectively, with 15 bases between them. CDR3 DNA: TGCGCCAGCGGCCAACAGGGAGAGACTGAAGCTTTCTTT. Residues: CASGQQGETEAFF. The variable domain in full, with the rest retrieved from reference TRBV5-1 and TRBJ1-1, is KAGVTQTPRYLIKTRGQQVTLSCSPISGHRSVSWYQQTPGQGLQFLFEYFSETQRNKGNFPGRFSGRQFSNSRSEMNVSTLELGDSALYLCASGQQGETEAFFGQGTRLTVV.

The J gene is TRBJ2-1, the V gene TRBV11-1; TRBD1 aligns across 8 bases. The germline gives CDR1 SGHAT, CDR2 FQDESV (reference sequence). The CDR3 extends over 15 amino acids. The V and J ends lost 1 base and 7 bases, in that order; junction bases with no gene match: 6. The CDR3 region is CASSLGPTGANEQFF. CDR3 nucleotides: TGTGCCAGCAGCTTAGGACCGACAGGGGCAAATGAGCAGTTCTTC. Together with reference TRBV11-1 and TRBJ2-1, the CDR3 gives the full variable domain: EAEVAQSPRYKITEKSQAVAFWCDPISGHATLYWYRQILGQGPELLVQFQDESVVDDSQLPKDRFSAERLKGVDSTLKIQPAELGDSAMYLCASSLGPTGANEQFFGPGTRLTVL.

The chain carries TRBV7-9 and TRBJ2-5; TRBD2 matches at 7 bases. V trimming: 4 bases; J trimming: 3 bases; junction bases outside the gene matches: 11. Germline CDR1 and CDR2: SEHNR and FQNEAQ (reference sequence). The length of the CDR3 is 16 residues. CDR3 nucleotides: TGTGCCAGCAGCTCTATCCGGCGGGGGTTTGAAGAGACCCAGTACTTC. Translated, it gives CASSSIRRGFEETQYF. Supplemented by reference TRBV7-9 and TRBJ2-5, the full variable domain reads DTGVSQNPRHKITKRGQNVTFRCDPISEHNRLYWYRQTLGQGPEFLTYFQNEAQLEKSRLLSDRFSAERPKGSFSTLEIQRTEQGDSAMYLCASSSIRRGFEETQYFGPGTRLLVL.

The CDR3 sequence: CASNSQREGPDTQYF. CDR3 nucleotide sequence: TGTGCCAGCAACTCACAGCGGGAGGGCCCAGATACGCAGTATTTT. The V and J genes are TRBV6-5 and TRBJ2-3; 10 positions match TRBD2. Germline V gene data show CDR1 as MNHEY and CDR2 as SVGAGI. Trimming cost V 7 bases and J 4 bases; bases outside gene matches: 8. The length of the CDR3 is 15 residues.

This chain joins TRBV7-2 and TRBJ2-7; possible D gene TRBD1, 6 bases. This CDR3 spans 13 amino acids. V was clipped by 5 bases and J by 3 bases, with 11 bases between them. Germline assignment: CDR1 SGHTA and CDR2 FQGNSA. The CDR3 sequence: CASSPRDNYEQYF. The CDR3 bases are TGTGCCAGCAGCCCCCGGGACAACTACGAGCAGTACTTC.

The DNA of the CDR3 is TGTGCCAGCTCACCTAAGGGGGAAAGGGAGACCCAGTACTTC. Amino acid sequence: CASSPKGERETQYF. The chain couples TRBV18 to TRBJ2-5, with TRBD1 as a possible D gene (6 bases). Germline V CDR1 and CDR2: KGHSH, LQKENI. CDR3 length: 14 residues. Trimming removed 3 bases at V and 5 bases at J, with 13 bases between.

The V and J genes are TRBV7-6 and TRBJ2-3; D possibly corresponds to TRBD1 (5 bases). With 3 bases removed from V and 3 bases from J, the gap between germline ends came to 10 bases. CDR3 size: 14 residues. In germline, CDR1 is SGHVS, CDR2 FNYEAQ. CDR3 bases: TGTGCCAGCAGCTTTCAGGGTCTGACAGATACGCAGTATTTT. As protein: CASSFQGLTDTQYF.

V usage is TRBV6-5 and J usage is TRBJ2-1; 11 bases agree with TRBD2. This CDR3 is built from 15 residues. The germline V gene has CDR1 MNHEY and CDR2 SVGAGI. After removal of 6 bases from V and 10 bases from J, the junction contained 11 bases not matched to a gene. CDR3: CASSKGTSGGVEQFF. The CDR3 nucleotides read TGTGCCAGCAGCAAGGGGACTAGCGGAGGGGTGGAGCAGTTCTTC.

The V call is TRBV10-3, the J call TRBJ2-3; 9 nucleotides align to TRBD2. V was clipped by 4 bases and J by 4 bases; unmatched bases: 6. The CDR3 covers 15 residues. Germline V gives CDR1 ENHRY, CDR2 SYGVKD. This chain's CDR3 is CAISAAGGLADTQYF. CDR3 DNA sequence: TGTGCCATCAGTGCCGCGGGAGGGTTGGCAGATACGCAGTATTTT.

The rearrangement uses TRBV7-2 and TRBJ2-5; TRBD2 aligns across 7 bases. The CDR3 consists of 16 residues. Trimming took 0 bases from V and 4 from J; bases not matched to a gene: 8. In germline, CDR1 is SGHTA, CDR2 FQGNSA. DNA for the CDR3: TGTGCCAGCAGCTTAGCGGGAGGGTCGTGGGGAGAGACCCAGTACTTC. Protein: CASSLAGGSWGETQYF. The full variable domain, with the rest looked up from reference TRBV7-2 and TRBJ2-5, is GAGVSQSPSNKVTEKGKDVELRCDPISGHTALYWYRQSLGQGLEFLIYFQGNSAPDKSGLPSDRFSAERTGGSVSTLTIQRTQQEDSAVYLCASSLAGGSWGETQYFGPGTRLLVL.

V and J are TRBV4-2 and TRBJ1-4; 7 bases agree with TRBD1. The junction had 7 bases not matched to a gene; V was cut back by 6 bases and J by 6 bases. In germline, CDR1 is LGHNA, CDR2 YNFKEQ. This CDR3 is 14 amino acids long. Here the CDR3 reads CASRNRGRDEKLFF. Here the CDR3 DNA reads TGTGCCAGCAGGAATAGGGGGCGTGATGAAAAACTGTTTTTT.

J is TRBJ1-5 and V is TRBV7-6; tentative D call: TRBD1 (6 bases). CDR1 is SGHVS and CDR2 is FNYEAQ in the germline V gene. V dropped 6 bases and J dropped 6 bases, with 12 bases sitting between them. The length of the CDR3 is 13 residues. CDR3 protein: CASRSKGVQPQHF. DNA for the CDR3: TGTGCCAGCAGATCCAAGGGGGTTCAGCCCCAGCATTTT.

The chain carries TRBV5-5 and TRBJ2-5; D perhaps matches TRBD1 (5 bases). Trimming removed 0 bases at V and 4 bases at J, with 19 bases between. This CDR3 is 17 amino acids long. Looked up from germline, CDR1 is SGHKS and CDR2 is YYEKEE (reference sequence). The CDR3 loop reads CASSLGVLQGSPETQYF. CDR3 coding DNA: TGTGCCAGCAGCTTGGGAGTGTTGCAGGGATCCCCAGAGACCCAGTACTTC.

This clone was seen more than once but under ten times. The chain is built from TRBV7-9 and TRBJ2-7; 10 bases align to TRBD1. The germline V gene has CDR1 SEHNR and CDR2 FQNEAQ (reference sequence). The trim removed 5 bases at V and 5 bases at J, leaving 12 bases unmatched. The CDR3 covers 16 residues. The CDR3 bases are TGTGCCAGCAGCCCCGTGGGGGGACAGGGGTATCACGAGCAGTACTTC. Protein sequence: CASSPVGGQGYHEQYF.

The V and J genes are TRBV11-1 and TRBJ2-7; 11 bases match TRBD2. This CDR3 has 15 residues. V lost 0 bases and J lost 3; bases outside the gene matches: 1. Germline-derived CDR1 and CDR2 are SGHAT and FQDESV (reference sequence). The CDR3 DNA sequence: TGTGCCAGCAGCTTAGCGGGACTAGCGGACTACGAGCAGTACTTC. Protein: CASSLAGLADYEQYF. The full variable domain, its missing parts supplied by reference TRBV11-1 and TRBJ2-7, is EAEVAQSPRYKITEKSQAVAFWCDPISGHATLYWYRQILGQGPELLVQFQDESVVDDSQLPKDRFSAERLKGVDSTLKIQPAELGDSAMYLCASSLAGLADYEQYFGPGTRLTVT.

Notes on this clone: The sample contains more than one DNA sequence encoding this CDR3. V usage is TRBV25-1 and J usage is TRBJ2-5; D may be TRBD2 (5 bases). The CDR3 is 15 amino acids. V was pared by 2 bases and J by 7 bases, with 17 bases between. The V gene's germline CDR1 is MGHDK and CDR2 SYGVNS. The CDR3 sequence: CASSEEGLGLGTQYF. The CDR3 coding sequence is TGTGCCAGCAGTGAAGAGGGCCTGGGATTGGGGACCCAGTACTTC.

V gene TRBV28 combines with J gene TRBJ2-2; TRBD1 matches at 11 bases. The CDR3 length is 16 residues. J was trimmed by 4 bases and V by 6 bases; bases with no gene match: 7. The germline V gene encodes CDR1 MDHEN and CDR2 SYDVKM. CDR3 sequence reads: CASRSPGTGGTGELFF. In DNA, the CDR3 is TGTGCCAGCAGATCCCCCGGGACAGGGGGCACCGGGGAGCTGTTTTTT. The full variable domain, its missing parts supplied by reference TRBV28 and TRBJ2-2, is DVKVTQSSRYLVKRTGEKVFLECVQDMDHENMFWYRQDPGLGLRLIYFSYDVKMKEKGDIPEGYSVSREKKERFSLILESASTNQTSMYLCASRSPGTGGTGELFFGEGSRLTVL.